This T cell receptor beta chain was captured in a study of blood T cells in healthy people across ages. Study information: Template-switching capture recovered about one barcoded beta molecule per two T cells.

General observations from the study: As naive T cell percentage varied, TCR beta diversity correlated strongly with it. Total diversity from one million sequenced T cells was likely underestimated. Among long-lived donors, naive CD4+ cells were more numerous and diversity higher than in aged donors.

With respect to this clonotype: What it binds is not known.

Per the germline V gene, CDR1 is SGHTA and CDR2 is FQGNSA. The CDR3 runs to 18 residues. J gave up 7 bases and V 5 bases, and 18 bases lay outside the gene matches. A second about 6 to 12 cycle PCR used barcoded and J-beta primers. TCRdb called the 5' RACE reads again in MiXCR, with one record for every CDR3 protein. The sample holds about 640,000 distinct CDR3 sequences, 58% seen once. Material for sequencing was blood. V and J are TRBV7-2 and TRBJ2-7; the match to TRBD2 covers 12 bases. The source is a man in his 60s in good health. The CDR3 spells CASSKITSGGTRYGEQYF. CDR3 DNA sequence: TGTGCCAGCAGCAAAATAACTAGCGGGGGGACGCGGTACGGGGAGCAGTACTTC.